The rows below give T cell receptor beta chains drawn from one sample of a study of blood T cell repertoires in COVID-19. Assay used: immunoSEQ multiplex PCR; TCRdb lists only in-frame clones, some missing. Altogether about 120,000 clones are present, over 80% being singletons, with the ten largest covering roughly 0.83%. Sample: peripheral blood. Source of these receptors: a woman between 65 and 79 years old with acute or convalescent COVID-19. CDR3s include the opening cysteine and the closing phenylalanine or tryptophan. D genes are given only for firm matches. Not every row has a clone size; where given, it reads once, few, many or a size class.

>NA|TRBJ2-1|TRBV11-3|NA|15
CASSLAGGNINEQFF
TGTGCCAGCAGCCTCGCAGGGGGGAACATCAATGAGCAGTTCTTC
>NA|TRBJ1-2|TRBV19|TRBD1|13
CASRQGAEAGYTF
TGTGCCAGCCGACAGGGGGCGGAAGCTGGCTACACCTTC
>NA|TRBJ2-2|TRBV19|TRBD1|15
CASTRDRGFTGELFF
TGTGCCAGTACCCGGGACAGGGGTTTCACCGGGGAGCTGTTTTTT
>NA|TRBJ1-3|TRBV5-5|NA|16
CASSRGQSLSGNTIYF
TGTGCCAGCAGCCGCGGACAGTCGCTCTCTGGAAACACCATATATTTT
>NA|TRBJ1-2|TRBV19|NA|12
CASSWSYYGYTF
TGTGCCAGTAGTTGGAGCTACTATGGCTACACCTTC
>NA|TRBJ2-5|TRBV5-4|TRBD2|17
CASNAPGTSGGRETQYF
TGTGCCAGCAACGCCCCCGGGACTAGCGGGGGGAGGGAGACCCAGTACTTC
>NA|TRBJ2-7|TRBV6-5|TRBD1|14
CASSLQGASYEQYF
TGTGCCAGCAGTTTACAGGGGGCCTCCTACGAGCAGTACTTC
>NA|TRBJ2-3|TRBV4-1|TRBD2|17
CASSQGVSGGTWDTQYF
TGCGCCAGCAGCCAAGGTGTGAGCGGGGGGACTTGGGATACGCAGTATTTT
>NA|TRBJ1-4|TRBV4-1|NA|17
CASSQERSTGRGEKLFF
TGCGCCAGCAGCCAGGAAAGGTCGACAGGTCGTGGTGAAAAACTGTTTTTT
>NA|TRBJ1-5|TRBV19|TRBD1|14
CASSTTGGNQPQHF
TGTGCCAGTAGTACAACAGGGGGCAATCAGCCCCAGCATTTT
>NA|TRBJ1-2|TRBV7-8|TRBD1|15
CASSPLRGLARGYTF
TGTGCCAGCAGCCCCCTCAGGGGGCTGGCCAGAGGCTACACCTTC
>NA|TRBJ2-1|TRBV27|TRBD1|14
CASSQTADRSEQFF
TGTGCCAGCAGTCAAACCGCGGACAGGAGCGAGCAGTTCTTC
>NA|TRBJ2-1|TRBV7-2|TRBD2|15
CASSFRLAGYNEQFF
TGTGCCAGCAGCTTCCGACTAGCGGGATACAATGAGCAGTTCTTC
>NA|TRBJ1-4|TRBV19|NA|16
CASSIRQGAGNEKLFF
TGTGCCAGTAGTATAAGGCAAGGGGCAGGAAATGAAAAACTGTTTTTT
>NA|TRBJ2-7|TRBV6-2/TRBV6-3|TRBD2|15
CASSPRGTIPYEQYF
TGTGCCAGCAGCCCCCGCGGGACTATTCCCTACGAGCAGTACTTC
>few|TRBJ2-2|TRBV10-3|NA|13
CAISGQNTGELFF
TGTGCCATCAGTGGACAAAACACCGGGGAGCTGTTTTTT
>NA|TRBJ1-1|TRBV11-2|TRBD1|16
CASSPYLWTGNTEAFF
TGTGCCAGCAGCCCCTACCTTTGGACAGGGAACACTGAAGCTTTCTTT
>few|TRBJ2-2|TRBV2|TRBD2|17
CASGGTGTSSNTGELFF
TGTGCCAGCGGGGGAACCGGGACTAGCTCAAACACCGGGGAGCTGTTTTTT
>NA|TRBJ1-1|TRBV5-1|NA|14
CASSFGQGMGEAFF
TGCGCCAGCAGCTTCGGTCAGGGGATGGGTGAAGCTTTCTTT
>NA|TRBJ1-2|TRBV12-5|NA|13
CASGLVWSNGYTF
TGTGCTAGTGGTTTGGTATGGAGCAATGGCTACACCTTC
>NA|TRBJ2-5|TRBV5-8|TRBD2|15
CASSRGLAGEETQYF
TGTGCCAGCAGCCGTGGACTAGCGGGGGAAGAGACCCAGTACTTC
>NA|TRBJ1-5|TRBV19|TRBD1|17
CASSKPRDRLGNQPQHF
TGTGCCAGTAGTAAGCCCCGGGACAGGCTTGGCAATCAGCCCCAGCATTTT
>few|TRBJ1-2|TRBV11-2|NA|15
CASSLSTGPSYGYTF
TGTGCCAGCAGCTTAAGCACAGGGCCCTCCTATGGCTACACCTTC
>NA|TRBJ1-2|TRBV19|NA|16
CASSNPDRRGNYGYTF
TGTGCCAGTAGTAACCCCGACCGGAGGGGTAACTATGGCTACACCTTC
>NA|TRBJ1-2|TRBV29-1|TRBD1|13
CSVGQGAQNGYTF
TGCAGCGTTGGGCAGGGGGCGCAAAATGGCTACACCTTC
>NA|TRBJ2-2|TRBV19|TRBD1|16
CASSIWGQINTGELFF
TGTGCCAGTAGTATATGGGGACAGATAAACACCGGGGAGCTGTTTTTT
>NA|TRBJ2-7|TRBV6-5|NA|13
CASLLQPGYEQYF
TGTGCCAGCCTTCTCCAACCAGGCTACGAGCAGTACTTC
>NA|TRBJ2-5|TRBV6-5|NA|14
CASSYSGSQETQYF
TGTGCCAGCAGTTACTCGGGCAGCCAAGAGACCCAGTACTTC
>few|TRBJ1-6|TRBV6-5|NA|14
CATRESSYNSPLHF
TGTGCCACCAGGGAGAGCTCCTATAATTCACCCCTCCACTTT
>NA|TRBJ1-2|TRBV7-9|TRBD1|13
CASSLAGQGAYTF
TGTGCCAGCAGCTTAGCGGGACAGGGGGCCTACACCTTC
>once|TRBJ2-7|TRBV3-1/TRBV3-2|TRBD1|13
CASSQTQGGEQYF
TGTGCCAGCAGCCAAACACAGGGGGGCGAGCAGTACTTC
>NA|TRBJ1-2|TRBV5-6|NA|14
CASSSRPVDYGYTF
TGTGCCAGCAGCTCCAGGCCGGTAGACTATGGCTACACCTTC
>once|TRBJ1-2|TRBV12-3/TRBV12-4|NA|13
CASSSRTFSGYTF
TGTGCCAGCAGTTCCAGGACTTTTTCAGGCTACACCTTC
>NA|TRBJ1-4|TRBV5-1|NA|15
CASSFQGAGNEKLFF
TGCGCCAGCAGCTTCCAAGGTGCAGGTAATGAAAAACTGTTTTTT
>NA|TRBJ1-3|TRBV3-1/TRBV3-2|NA|15
CASSQHSSSGNTIYF
TGTGCCAGCAGCCAGCACAGCAGCTCTGGAAACACCATATATTTT
>NA|TRBJ2-2|TRBV20-1|NA|14
CSASSGVGTGELFF
TGCAGTGCTAGTTCCGGGGTGGGGACCGGGGAGCTGTTTTTT